The rows below give T cell receptor beta chains drawn from one sample of a study of T cell repertoires in cytomegalovirus infection. MiXCR, run by TCRdb on the reads, gives a single entry per CDR3 protein. The sample comprises around 740,000 distinct CDR3 sequences, approximately 34% of which are singletons, and around 2.8% rests with the top ten. Sequencing input: PBMCs. All receptors come from a human donor in good health (CMV status not recorded). Some clones in this sample may be carry-over from other donors' samples. Each CDR3 is given with its conserved first and last residue. A D gene is named only where the DNA matches it firmly. Some rows have no size entry. The others give once, few or many, or a class for an expanded clone.

>few|TRBV12-3/TRBV12-4|.|TRBJ2-1
TGTGCCAGCAGCGCCGGGACTGACTACAATGAGCAGTTCTTC
CASSAGTDYNEQFF
>.|TRBV7-6|TRBD1|TRBJ2-5
TGTGCCAGCAGTCCAAGTGGGACAGGGGAAGAGACCCAGTACTTC
CASSPSGTGEETQYF
>.|TRBV19|.|TRBJ1-1
TGTGCCAGTAGTCCCTTCCCCGGACAAGATGAAGCTTTCTTT
CASSPFPGQDEAFF
>.|TRBV4-1|.|TRBJ2-7
TGCGCCAGCAGCCAAGGGTCGGGCCCCTACGAGCAGTACTTC
CASSQGSGPYEQYF
>few|TRBV19|TRBD1|TRBJ2-1
TGTGCCAGTAGTCAGGACAGGGCCAATACCAATGAGCAGTTCTTC
CASSQDRANTNEQFF
>few|TRBV6-5|.|TRBJ1-1
TGTGCCAGCAGACCCTTAGGGGGGTTCACTGAAGCTTTCTTT
CASRPLGGFTEAFF
>many|TRBV7-9|.|TRBJ2-1
TGTGCCAGCAGCCAAAATGAGCAGTTCTTC
CASSQNEQFF
>few|TRBV4-1|.|TRBJ1-1
TGCGCCAGCAGCCAAGACGAGGCGGGGTTGACTGAAGCTTTCTTT
CASSQDEAGLTEAFF
>few|TRBV27|.|TRBJ1-1
TGTGCCAGCAGACTCCGGCCGGTGAACACTGAAGCTTTCTTT
CASRLRPVNTEAFF
>.|TRBV15|.|TRBJ2-1
TGTGCCACCAGCAGGGACTATACCTACAATGAGCAGTTCTTC
CATSRDYTYNEQFF
>.|TRBV7-6|TRBD1|TRBJ2-3
TGTGCCAGCAGCCCCCGACAGGGTGGGGCAGATACGCAGTATTTT
CASSPRQGGADTQYF
>.|TRBV6-5|.|TRBJ1-4
TGTGCCAGCAGTTACAGGGGTTCAACTAATGAAAAACTGTTTTTT
CASSYRGSTNEKLFF
>many|TRBV7-2|TRBD2|TRBJ2-1
TGTGCCAGCAGCCCCGGGACTAGCGGGAGGGCCGCCTACAATGAGCAGTTCTTC
CASSPGTSGRAAYNEQFF
>.|TRBV6-1|.|TRBJ2-4
TGTGCCAGCAGTGAAATTCAGGGTACAGCGACGCTAGCCAAAAACATTCAGTACTTC
CASSEIQGTATLAKNIQYF
>many|TRBV28|.|TRBJ1-1
TGTGCCAGCAGTTTCGGCACTGAAGCTTTCTTT
CASSFGTEAFF
>.|TRBV4-1|.|TRBJ2-1
TGCGCCAGCAGCCAAGCGAATGGTCTTGAGCAGTTCTTC
CASSQANGLEQFF
>.|TRBV28|.|TRBJ1-2
TGTGCCAGCAGCCCCGGGACACCGAACTATGGCTACACCTTC
CASSPGTPNYGYTF
>.|TRBV2|TRBD1|TRBJ2-6
TGTGCCAGCAGACAGGGGGTCTTTGGGGCCAACGTCCTGACTTTC
CASRQGVFGANVLTF
>.|TRBV7-6|TRBD2|TRBJ2-2
TGTGCCAGCAGCCCCCGGGGGGGGGTCCTGAACACCGGGGAGCTGTTTTTT
CASSPRGGVLNTGELFF
>.|TRBV19|TRBD1|TRBJ2-1
TGTGCCAGTAGTCCGTCGGACAGGACTTACAATGAGCAGTTCTTC
CASSPSDRTYNEQFF
>.|TRBV28|.|TRBJ2-7
TGTGCCAGCAGATCCGGACAGAACTCCTACGAGCAGTACTTC
CASRSGQNSYEQYF
>.|TRBV15|.|TRBJ1-4
TGTGCCACCAGCAGAGAGATCGCCCCTCAGGGGGAAAAACTGTTTTTT
CATSREIAPQGEKLFF
>few|TRBV12-3/TRBV12-4|.|TRBJ2-7
TGTGCCAGCAGTTTTAATTATCCAGGAATTACCTACGAGCAGTACTTC
CASSFNYPGITYEQYF
>.|TRBV15|.|TRBJ1-1
TGTTCCACCACTAGGGGAGAGTTGACTGAAGCTTTCTTT
CSTTRGELTEAFF
>.|TRBV6-5|TRBD1|TRBJ2-1
TGTGCCAGCAGTTACGGGAACAGGGGTAATGAGCAGTTCTTC
CASSYGNRGNEQFF
>.|TRBV7-2|TRBD1|TRBJ2-2
TGTGCCAGCCGCTGGGACAGTTCGAACACCGGGGAGCTGTTTTTT
CASRWDSSNTGELFF
>.|TRBV20-1|.|TRBJ2-3
TGCAGTGCCGCTATAGCAGATACGCAGTATTTT
CSAAIADTQYF
>once|TRBV9|.|TRBJ1-1
TGTGCCAGCAGCGCCGGGACCCCTGAAGCTTTCTTT
CASSAGTPEAFF
>few|TRBV27|TRBD2|TRBJ2-2
TGTGCCAGCAGTTTGACGGGACTAGCGAACACCGGGGAGCTGTTTTTT
CASSLTGLANTGELFF
>many|TRBV27|TRBD2|TRBJ2-1
TGTGCCAGCAGTTTGGTGGGAGGGCCGGCGGGAGAGCAGTTCTTC
CASSLVGGPAGEQFF
>.|TRBV7-2|.|TRBJ1-1
TGTGCCAGCAGCACCCAGCCTGGAATTGAAGCTTTCTTT
CASSTQPGIEAFF
>many|TRBV28|TRBD1|TRBJ1-1
TGTGCCAGCAGCTCGACAGGGTTGAACACTGAAGCTTTCTTT
CASSSTGLNTEAFF
>few|TRBV20-1|.|TRBJ1-2
TGCAGTGCTAATTGGGGGCCGGATGGCTACACCTTC
CSANWGPDGYTF
>.|TRBV30|.|TRBJ2-7
TGTGCCTGGAGTGTGGCCAGCCGGGGCGAGCAGTACTTC
CAWSVASRGEQYF
>few|TRBV19|.|TRBJ2-2
TGTGCCAGTAGTATGTCGCCCCCGTCACCGGGGACGGTCACCGGGGAGCTGTTTTTT
CASSMSPPSPGTVTGELFF
>.|TRBV20-1|TRBD2|TRBJ2-1
TGCAGTGCAGACGAACTAGCGGGAATTACCGATGAGCAGTTCTTC
CSADELAGITDEQFF
>.|TRBV7-4|.|TRBJ2-7
TGTGCCAGCAGCCCGATGTCCGGGACCCGGAGGAGCGAGCAGTACTTC
CASSPMSGTRRSEQYF
>few|TRBV11-2|.|TRBJ2-7
TGTGCCAGCAGCCCCCTGATCGAGCAGTACTTC
CASSPLIEQYF
>.|TRBV6-6|.|TRBJ2-2
TGTGCCAGCAGTTACCGGCGGGCTGGAAGGTCCGGGACACCTAAGTTCGCGAACACCGGGGAGCTGTTTTTT
CASSYRRAGRSGTPKFANTGELFF
>once|TRBV24-1|TRBD1|TRBJ2-2
TGTGCCACCAGTGATGCCCGACAGGGGGCCGGGGAGCTGTTTTTT
CATSDARQGAGELFF
>many|TRBV7-8|TRBD2|TRBJ2-1
TGTGCCAGCACCCTTGGTAGGACTAGCGGGGAATTGCAGTTCTTC
CASTLGRTSGELQFF